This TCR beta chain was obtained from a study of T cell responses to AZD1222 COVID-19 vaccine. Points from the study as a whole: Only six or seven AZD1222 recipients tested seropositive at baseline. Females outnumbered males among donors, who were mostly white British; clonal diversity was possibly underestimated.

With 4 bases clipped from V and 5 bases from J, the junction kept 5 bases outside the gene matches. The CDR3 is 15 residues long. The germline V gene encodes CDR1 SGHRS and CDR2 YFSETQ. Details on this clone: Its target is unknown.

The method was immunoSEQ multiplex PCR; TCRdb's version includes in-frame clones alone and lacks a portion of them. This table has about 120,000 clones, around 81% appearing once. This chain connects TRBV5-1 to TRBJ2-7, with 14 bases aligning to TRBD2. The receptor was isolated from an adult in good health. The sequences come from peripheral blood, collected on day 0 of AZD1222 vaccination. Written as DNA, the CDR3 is TGCGCCAGCAGCGAGGGACTAGCGGGAGTCCACGAGCAGTACTTC. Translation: CASSEGLAGVHEQYF.